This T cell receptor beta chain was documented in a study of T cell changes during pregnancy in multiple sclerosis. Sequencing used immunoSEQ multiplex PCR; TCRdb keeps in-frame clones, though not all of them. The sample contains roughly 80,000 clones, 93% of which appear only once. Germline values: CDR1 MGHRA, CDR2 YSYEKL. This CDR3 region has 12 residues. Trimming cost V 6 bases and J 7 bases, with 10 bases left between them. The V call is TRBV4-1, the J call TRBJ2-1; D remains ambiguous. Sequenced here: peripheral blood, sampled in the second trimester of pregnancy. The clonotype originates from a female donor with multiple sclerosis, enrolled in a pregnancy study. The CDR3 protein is CASSYPGNEQFF. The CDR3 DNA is TGCGCCAGCAGTTATCCCGGGAATGAGCAGTTCTTC.